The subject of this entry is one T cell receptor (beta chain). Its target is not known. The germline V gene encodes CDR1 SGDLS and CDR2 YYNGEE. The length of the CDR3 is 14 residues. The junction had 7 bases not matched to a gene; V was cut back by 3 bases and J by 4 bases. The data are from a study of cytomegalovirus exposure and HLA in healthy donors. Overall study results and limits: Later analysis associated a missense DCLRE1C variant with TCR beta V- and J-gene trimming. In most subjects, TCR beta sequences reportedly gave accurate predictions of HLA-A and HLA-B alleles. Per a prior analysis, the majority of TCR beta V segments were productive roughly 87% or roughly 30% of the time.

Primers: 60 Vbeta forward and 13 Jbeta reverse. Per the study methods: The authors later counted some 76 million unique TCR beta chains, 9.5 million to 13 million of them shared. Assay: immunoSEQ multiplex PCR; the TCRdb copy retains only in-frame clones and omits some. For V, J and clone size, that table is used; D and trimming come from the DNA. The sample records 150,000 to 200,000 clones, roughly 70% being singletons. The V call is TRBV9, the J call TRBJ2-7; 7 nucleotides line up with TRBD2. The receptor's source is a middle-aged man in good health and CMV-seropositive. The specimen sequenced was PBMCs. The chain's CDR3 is CASSAGGGWYEQYF. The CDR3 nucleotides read TGTGCCAGCAGCGCTGGGGGGGGATGGTACGAGCAGTACTTC.